Included here is one T cell receptor (beta chain) sequence, with context. What it binds is not known. The sample is drawn from a study of OX40 agonist ivuxolimab in advanced cancers. Study-wide background: Six ivuxolimab dose levels, 0.01 to 10 mg/kg, were given intravenously every 2 weeks. At 82.7% male, the cohort had a mean age of approximately 60 years, ranging from roughly 20 to 85. Whole-study findings and limits: Clonal expansion by week 6 occurred in CD4+ and CD8+ blood T cells (at 0.1 to 3.0 mg/kg).

At baseline, cycle 4 day 1, and cycle 7 day 1, blood was sampled. Sequencing was performed with immunoSEQ multiplex PCR; in TCRdb, only in-frame clones are kept and a portion is missing. The table records 25,000 to 35,000 clones, 74% of them present only once. The germline gives CDR1 SGHRS, CDR2 YFSETQ. The CDR3 is 14 residues long. V lost 4 bases and J lost 9; bases outside the gene matches: 8. The sample here was CD4+ or CD8+ T cells sorted from blood, taken in a trial of the OX40 agonist ivuxolimab. The clonotype originates from an adult with an advanced solid tumor such as melanoma, head and neck, liver or kidney cancer. V usage is TRBV5-1 and J usage is TRBJ2-1; 9 bases are shared with TRBD1. CDR3 protein: CASSPGQGTAEQFF. CDR3 in DNA: TGCGCCAGCAGCCCCGGACAGGGGACGGCTGAGCAGTTCTTC.